These T cell receptor beta chains were read from a single sample in a study of T cell repertoires in cytomegalovirus infection. TCRdb re-analysed the reads in MiXCR, keeping a single row per CDR3 protein. The table records approximately 500,000 distinct CDR3 sequences, about 11% of them present only once. The material sequenced was PBMCs. The source of these receptors is a human donor in good health (CMV status not recorded). Some clones in this sample may be carry-over from other donors' samples. The CDR3 runs from the conserved cysteine through the conserved F or W. The order of the fields is D gene, V gene, clone size, J gene, CDR3 protein, CDR3 DNA. A D gene is named only where the DNA matches it firmly. Part of the rows lack a size; the others show once, few, many or a class for expanded clones.

.	TRBV6-1	few	TRBJ2-3	CASRAGGQGTDTQYF	TGTGCCAGCAGGGCCGGAGGGCAGGGCACAGATACGCAGTATTTT
TRBD2	TRBV5-6	many	TRBJ2-2	CASTGLAEYTGELFF	TGTGCCAGCACCGGACTAGCGGAATACACCGGGGAGCTGTTTTTT
.	TRBV29-1	.	TRBJ2-2	CSVDTSGELFF	TGCAGCGTTGACACTAGCGGGGAGCTGTTTTTT
TRBD2	TRBV6-6	many	TRBJ2-5	CASSTLAGGPLKETQYF	TGTGCCAGCAGTACCCTTGCGGGGGGGCCTTTAAAAGAGACCCAGTACTTC
.	TRBV11-2	many	TRBJ1-6	CASRPTTGETYNSPLHF	TGTGCCAGCAGACCCACTACGGGAGAAACCTATAATTCACCCCTCCACTTT
.	TRBV5-1	few	TRBJ2-1	CASSNPTWNEQFF	TGCGCCAGCAGCAACCCGACTTGGAATGAGCAGTTCTTC
TRBD1	TRBV12-3/TRBV12-4	many	TRBJ2-5	CASSFGTGVETQYF	TGTGCCAGCAGTTTCGGGACAGGGGTCGAGACCCAGTACTTC
.	TRBV29-1	few	TRBJ2-6	CSVGRSPYSGANVLTF	TGCAGCGTTGGGCGGTCCCCTTACTCTGGGGCCAACGTCCTGACTTTC
.	TRBV7-2	.	TRBJ2-3	CASGPVGTDTQYF	TGTGCCAGCGGTCCGGTCGGTACAGATACGCAGTATTTT
.	TRBV28	many	TRBJ2-3	CASTYLVAETSTDTQYF	TGTGCCAGCACCTACCTGGTGGCGGAAACTAGCACAGATACGCAGTATTTT
.	TRBV20-1	.	TRBJ2-5	CSALSGPETQYF	TGCAGTGCATTAAGCGGTCCGGAGACCCAGTACTTC
.	TRBV7-9	few	TRBJ1-4	CASSLLWGRANEKLFF	TGTGCCAGCAGCCTCCTTTGGGGGCGGGCTAATGAAAAACTGTTTTTT
.	TRBV11-2	few	TRBJ2-1	CASSSTPGTYEQFF	TGTGCCAGCAGCTCTACCCCCGGGACTTACGAGCAGTTCTTC
.	TRBV20-1	many	TRBJ2-3	CSAPGLLATDTQYF	TGCAGTGCCCCGGGTCTCCTAGCCACAGATACGCAGTATTTT
.	TRBV14	few	TRBJ2-7	CASSPLGRAYEQYF	TGTGCCAGCAGCCCCCTCGGACGAGCCTACGAGCAGTACTTC
.	TRBV7-2	many	TRBJ1-5	CASSLQGTYNQPQHF	TGTGCCAGCAGCTTACAGGGAACCTACAATCAGCCCCAGCATTTT
TRBD2	TRBV6-6	many	TRBJ2-1	CASSPKGLAGGDEQFF	TGTGCCAGCAGTCCAAAAGGACTAGCGGGAGGTGATGAGCAGTTCTTC
TRBD1	TRBV9	.	TRBJ2-3	CASSVTGADTQYF	TGTGCCAGCAGCGTCACAGGGGCAGATACGCAGTATTTT
TRBD2	TRBV7-8	many	TRBJ2-1	CASSNLAGAEPQNEQFF	TGTGCCAGCAGCAACCTAGCGGGAGCTGAACCTCAGAATGAGCAGTTCTTC
.	TRBV3-1	.	TRBJ1-2	CASSQDLPGYGYTF	TGTGCCAGCAGCCAAGATCTGCCGGGCTATGGCTACACCTTC
.	TRBV19	many	TRBJ1-1	CASSEQLNTEAFF	TGTGCCAGTAGTGAACAGTTGAACACTGAAGCTTTCTTT
.	TRBV7-9	many	TRBJ1-5	CASSFWTVRGNQPQHF	TGTGCCAGCAGCTTTTGGACTGTGCGTGGCAATCAGCCCCAGCATTTT
.	TRBV7-9	.	TRBJ1-1	CASSLPGSSMNTEAFF	TGTGCCAGCAGCTTACCAGGGTCGTCCATGAACACTGAAGCTTTCTTT
.	TRBV20-1	few	TRBJ2-3	CSASGGTSTDTQYF	TGCAGTGCTAGCGGGGGAACTAGCACAGATACGCAGTATTTT
.	TRBV7-2	many	TRBJ2-7	CASSVMASYEQYF	TGTGCCAGCAGCGTGATGGCCTCCTACGAGCAGTACTTC
.	TRBV7-3	many	TRBJ2-1	CASSLSWGSEQFF	TGTGCCAGCAGCTTAAGTTGGGGCTCGGAGCAGTTCTTC
.	TRBV19	few	TRBJ2-2	CASSTATNTGELFF	TGTGCCAGTAGTACCGCAACGAACACCGGGGAGCTGTTTTTT
.	TRBV28	many	TRBJ1-5	CASSLSRLNQPQHF	TGTGCCAGCAGTTTATCCAGGCTCAATCAGCCCCAGCATTTT
TRBD2	TRBV12-3/TRBV12-4	many	TRBJ2-7	CAHPPRRTRNEQYF	TGTGCCCACCCGCCCAGAAGGACTAGAAACGAGCAGTACTTC
TRBD1	TRBV7-8	many	TRBJ1-2	CASSMGQRGNGYTF	TGTGCCAGCAGCATGGGACAGCGGGGGAATGGCTACACCTTC
.	TRBV18	many	TRBJ1-1	CASSLGRPSTEAFF	TGTGCCAGCTCACTGGGACGCCCGAGCACTGAAGCTTTCTTT
TRBD2	TRBV3-1	many	TRBJ2-1	CASSQAPRLAGDEQFF	TGTGCCAGCAGCCAAGCCCCCCGACTAGCGGGGGATGAGCAGTTCTTC
TRBD1	TRBV9	.	TRBJ2-3	CASSPWDRGSTDTQYF	TGTGCCAGCAGCCCCTGGGACAGGGGATCCACAGATACGCAGTATTTT
.	TRBV5-6	many	TRBJ2-2	CASSPRRKNTGELFF	TGTGCCAGCAGCCCTAGACGGAAGAACACCGGGGAGCTGTTTTTT
TRBD2	TRBV19	.	TRBJ2-2	CASSVLAGEIFTGELFF	TGTGCCAGTAGTGTACTAGCGGGAGAGATTTTCACCGGGGAGCTGTTTTTT
.	TRBV30	.	TRBJ1-1	CAWSRRGVNTEAFF	TGTGCCTGGAGTAGACGGGGGGTGAACACTGAAGCTTTCTTT
.	TRBV19	few	TRBJ2-1	CASSIGDRDNEQFF	TGTGCCAGTAGTATAGGTGACCGGGACAATGAGCAGTTCTTC
.	TRBV2	.	TRBJ2-1	CASSEALWAVQNEQFF	TGTGCCAGCAGTGAAGCGCTTTGGGCAGTCCAGAATGAGCAGTTCTTC
TRBD1	TRBV5-1	.	TRBJ1-4	CASSLEGQGATNEKLFF	TGCGCCAGCAGCTTGGAGGGACAGGGGGCAACTAATGAAAAACTGTTTTTT
.	TRBV20-1	.	TRBJ2-5	CSATITPKHGETQYF	TGCAGTGCTACTATAACACCGAAGCATGGAGAGACCCAGTACTTC